These 8 T cell receptor beta chains came from one sample sequenced in a study of radiation and T cells in renal cell carcinoma. Time point given: blood 4 weeks post-SBRT, at nephrectomy. Treatment meaning: 15 Gy SBRT to primary tumor, nephrectomy 4 weeks later. TCRdb keeps only in-frame clones here, not all; method: immunoSEQ multiplex PCR. The sample records 120,000 to 150,000 clones, 86% being singletons. The sample was blood, taken from a patient whose treatment included radiotherapy and nephrectomy. These receptors all come from a woman between 50 and 59 years old with renal cell carcinoma.

The gene calls are TRBV4-3 and TRBJ1-2; D is ambiguous. Trimming pared 8 bases from V and 0 bases from J, leaving 25 bases between. Germline CDR1 reads LGHNA; CDR2 reads YSLEER. This CDR3 is 18 amino acids long. CDR3 in amino acids: CASPCFLSSRKANYGYTF. The CDR3 DNA reads TGCGCCAGCCCCTGTTTTCTTAGTAGCCGGAAAGCTAACTATGGCTACACCTTC.

This chain joins TRBV30 and TRBJ2-6, with TRBD1 matching 7 bases. The J segment lost 1 base and the V segment lost 4 bases, leaving 1 base of the junction unmatched. The CDR3 runs to 14 residues. The germline gives CDR1 GTSNPN, CDR2 SVGIG (reference sequence). DNA for the CDR3: TGTGCCTGGAAGACAGGGTCTGGGGCCAACGTCCTGACTTTC. Protein sequence: CAWKTGSGANVLTF.

V is TRBV9 and J is TRBJ2-5; D gene ambiguous. V gave up 0 bases and J gave up 4 bases, with 7 bases separating them. The CDR3 loop spans 13 amino acids. Looked up from germline, CDR1 is SGDLS and CDR2 is YYNGEE. CDR3 sequence (DNA): TGTGCCAGCAGCGTAGCGGTAGGAGAGACCCAGTACTTC. Translating it yields CASSVAVGETQYF.

V is TRBV5-5 and J is TRBJ2-5, with a possible D match to TRBD2 (6 bases). This CDR3 contains 15 residues. The germline V gene encodes CDR1 SGHKS and CDR2 YYEKEE (reference sequence). Trimming took off 2 bases at V and 2 bases at J, with 13 bases between the two ends. The chain's CDR3 is CASSFRAGIQETQYF. CDR3 nucleotide sequence: TGTGCCAGCAGCTTCCGAGCGGGTATACAAGAGACCCAGTACTTC.

V is TRBV4-3 and J is TRBJ2-7; a weak D match, TRBD1 (6 bases). The CDR3 covers 13 residues. The V gene lost 3 bases and the J gene lost 3 bases, with 9 bases spanning the gap. Looked up from germline, CDR1 is LGHNA and CDR2 is YSLEER. CDR3 bases: TGCGCCAGCAGCCACTTACAGGGCTACGAGCAGTACTTC. This sequence encodes CASSHLQGYEQYF.

The chain is built from TRBV10-2 and TRBJ1-2; 8 nucleotides align to TRBD1. Germline CDR1 and CDR2: WSHSY and SAAADI. V shed 4 bases, J shed 12 bases, and the junction held 4 bases outside the gene matches. CDR3 length: 11 residues. Written as DNA, the CDR3 is TGCGCCAGCAGTGCCGGACAGGGTGACACCTTC. As protein: CASSAGQGDTF.

The chain recombines TRBV29-1 with TRBJ2-1; TRBD2 is a possible D gene (5 bases). The length of the CDR3 is 14 residues. Germline-derived CDR1 and CDR2 are SQVTM and ANQGSEA. V gave up 8 bases and J gave up 0 bases, with 14 bases separating them. The CDR3 DNA reads TGCAGCTCTGACGGGGAGAGCTCCTACAATGAGCAGTTCTTC. It encodes CSSDGESSYNEQFF.

The chain links TRBV7-2 to TRBJ2-5, with D possibly TRBD2 on 6 matching bases. V gave up 5 bases and J gave up 4 bases, with 17 bases separating them. The CDR3 extends over 15 amino acids. Germline lookup yields CDR1 SGHTA and CDR2 FQGNSA. CDR3 in amino acids: CASSLPLTRGETQYF. The CDR3 DNA sequence: TGTGCCAGCAGCCTACCCCTGACTAGGGGAGAGACCCAGTACTTC.